This is a list of T cell receptor beta chains from one sample in a study of shared clonotypes between healthy human individuals. Produced via immunoSEQ multiplex PCR; TCRdb's table is partial and in-frame only. The data contain fewer than 3 million clones, 85% to 95% of them singletons. Sequenced sample: naive CD4+ T cells from PBMCs. The receptors come from a man between 18 and 29 years old in good health. Some clones in this sample may be carry-over from other donors' samples. The conserved cysteine and the conserved F or W are not part of the CDR3 here. Size tells how often a clone was seen (once, few, many) or the class of an expanded clone, and some rows leave it out.

j_call clone_size v_call cdr3_aa
TRBJ1-2 - TRBV4-1 ASSQGNRGEGYT
TRBJ2-2 - TRBV11-2 ASSFGLAGGTGELF
TRBJ2-3 - TRBV28 ASTSGLPRGADTQY
TRBJ1-2 - TRBV30 AWSDKGPGQRSYGYT
TRBJ2-1 - TRBV5-1 ASSPRGTGAGNEQF
TRBJ2-3 - TRBV5-1 ASSQSVSGSADTQY
TRBJ2-1 - TRBV7-3 ASSPGGSNEQF
TRBJ2-7 - TRBV15 ATSRDPSSSYEQY
TRBJ2-7 - TRBV4-1 ASSQDVMVGRKTYEQY
TRBJ2-3 once TRBV7-3 ASSLGLATSGDTQY
TRBJ2-7 - TRBV6-1 ASETSGGHEQY
TRBJ1-2 once TRBV7-2 ASSLSYREGDGYT
TRBJ2-2 - TRBV29-1 SVGSPVHQPSSGYTGELF
TRBJ1-1 - TRBV6-1 ASSVSYRAEAF
TRBJ2-7 - TRBV18 ASSRDIPGEQY
TRBJ2-7 - TRBV4-2 ASSQDVGTGYEQY
TRBJ1-6 - TRBV27 ASSLIGDRGSPLH
TRBJ2-7 - TRBV4-3 ASSQDTQGSSYEQY
TRBJ1-4 - TRBV5-5 ASSLLAGLEKLF
TRBJ2-7 - TRBV5-1 ASSGTGGRYEQY
TRBJ2-7 - TRBV6-5 ASSTDRGNEQY